Below are 9 T cell receptor beta chains sequenced from a single sample in a study of blood T cell repertoires in COVID-19 (dated by TCRdb to about 2020). Libraries were made using the immunoSEQ multiplex PCR assay. TCRdb provides this immuneACCESS table in a form limited to in-frame rearrangements. Some clones are lacking; in checked studies, under half of them reflect an unresolved V gene, and why the rest are absent is not known. This sample holds about 210,000 clones; around 89% were observed only once. 1.2% of the sample comes from the top ten. The sequenced material came from PBMCs or T cells enriched from blood (not recorded which). The receptors derive from a man younger than 45 who had recovered from COVID-19.

This clone was seen a handful of times. This chain uses TRBV2 with TRBJ2-7; D call uncertain. V lost 7 bases, J lost 3 bases, and 10 bases lay in between. Germline CDR1 and CDR2: SNHLY and FYNNEI. This CDR3 comprises 12 residues. CDR3 sequence (DNA): TGTGCCAGCATCGAAGGCGGCTACGAGCAGTACTTC. Translating gives CASIEGGYEQYF.

This chain connects TRBV4-3 to TRBJ2-2; 8 nucleotides line up with TRBD2. The CDR3 loop spans 17 amino acids. Germline loops: CDR1 LGHNA, CDR2 YSLEER. Losses at the gene ends were 0 bases for V and 7 bases for J; bases not matched to a gene: 10. For the CDR3, the DNA is TGCGCCAGCAGCCAAGACGTGTACGGGAGGGCCAACGGGGAGCTGTTTTTT. The encoded protein is CASSQDVYGRANGELFF.

The chain employs TRBV6-2 or TRBV6-3 and TRBJ2-2; 7 nucleotides align to TRBD1. The CDR3 totals 15 residues. J gave up 1 base and V 5 bases, and 4 bases lay outside the gene matches. The germline V gene has CDR1 MNHEY and CDR2 SVGEGT. The CDR3 region is CASSLYRGNTGELFF. Written as DNA, the CDR3 is TGTGCCAGCAGTCTGTACAGGGGGAACACCGGGGAGCTGTTTTTT.

V gene TRBV29-1 combines with J gene TRBJ1-2, with 9 bases identical to TRBD1. Unmatched junction bases numbered 10, after V lost 1 base and J lost 1 base. The length of the CDR3 is 17 residues. Germline CDR1 and CDR2: SQVTM and ANQGSEA. The CDR3 is CSVEGNLETGGNYGYTF. Here the CDR3 DNA reads TGCAGCGTTGAAGGCAATCTGGAGACAGGGGGTAACTATGGCTACACCTTC.

The rearrangement uses TRBV5-5 and TRBJ2-7; TRBD1 might be the D (6 bases). The CDR3 runs 14 residues. Germline V lookup: CDR1 SGHKS, CDR2 YYEKEE (reference sequence). V was cut by 3 bases and J by 5 bases, with 15 bases left in between. CDR3 residues: CASSSRDTHHEQYF. CDR3 bases: TGTGCCAGCAGCTCCCGGGACACGCACCACGAGCAGTACTTC.

The V and J genes are TRBV2 and TRBJ2-4; D possibly corresponds to TRBD1 (5 bases). CDR3 length: 16 residues. V was trimmed by 6 bases and J by 1 base, leaving 16 bases between them. CDR1 is SNHLY and CDR2 is FYNNEI in the germline V gene. CDR3 sequence: CASSPPGFNAKNIQYF. CDR3 in DNA: TGTGCCAGCAGCCCACCAGGGTTTAATGCCAAAAACATTCAGTACTTC.

J is TRBJ1-5 and V is TRBV28, with TRBD1 as a possible D gene (6 bases). V was shortened by 6 bases and J by 2 bases, with 8 bases between the two germline ends. The CDR3 is made up of 13 amino acids. Germline V gene sequence: CDR1 MDHEN, CDR2 SYDVKM. The CDR3, as DNA: TGTGCCAGCAGGGCAGGGGGCAATCAGCCCCAGCATTTT. The encoded protein is CASRAGGNQPQHF.

The chain uses TRBV6-5 and TRBJ2-3, with 12 bases identical to TRBD1. This CDR3 has 15 residues. V was clipped by 6 bases and J by 5 bases; unmatched bases: 6. In germline, CDR1 is MNHEY, CDR2 SVGAGI. The CDR3 is CASSRDRGLIDTQYF. CDR3 DNA: TGTGCCAGCAGCCGGGACAGGGGGCTCATAGATACGCAGTATTTT.

This rearrangement joins TRBV3-1 (or the pseudogene TRBV3-2) to TRBJ2-7; perhaps TRBD1 as D (6 bases). V was pared by 1 base and J by 5 bases, with 15 bases between. Germline CDR1 and CDR2: LGHDT and YNNKEL (reference sequence). The CDR3 covers 15 residues. The CDR3 sequence: CASSQGRRGYHEQYF. For the CDR3, the DNA is TGTGCCAGCAGCCAAGGTCGCAGGGGTTACCACGAGCAGTACTTC.